Described below is a single T cell receptor beta chain sequence and its context. Here immunoSEQ multiplex PCR was the method, and the copy in TCRdb shows in-frame clones only, minus some. The sample records roughly 76,000 clones, approximately 80% being singletons. The V end was cut by 0 bases, the J end by 0 bases, with 14 bases between. The CDR3 covers 18 residues. The germline V gene encodes CDR1 LGHNA and CDR2 YNFKEQ. The data derive from a study of blood T cell repertoires in COVID-19. Across the whole study: Samples came from the United States, Italy and Spain, spanning acute and convalescent COVID-19.

Sequencing was performed on peripheral blood. V is TRBV4-2 and J is TRBJ1-4; D possibly corresponds to TRBD1 (6 bases). This receptor was identified in a woman in her 70s with acute or convalescent COVID-19. DNA of the CDR3: TGTGCCAGCAGCCAAGATTTCCTACAGGGATCAACTAATGAAAAACTGTTTTTT. Residues: CASSQDFLQGSTNEKLFF.